The next 27 T cell receptor beta chains were all read from a single sample in a study of blood T cell repertoires in COVID-19. Here immunoSEQ multiplex PCR was the method, and the copy in TCRdb shows in-frame clones only, minus some. This sample carries roughly 200,000 clones, roughly 84% of them seen once, and the ten largest clones take roughly 3.2%. Sequencing input: PBMCs or T cells enriched from blood (not recorded which). All receptors come from a young woman who had been exposed to COVID-19.

CDR3 region: CASSPWSIAGVLDEQFF. The CDR3 nucleotides are TGTGCCAGCAGCCCATGGTCGATAGCGGGGGTTCTCGATGAGCAGTTCTTC. The chain employs TRBV7-2 and TRBJ2-1; 9 positions agree with TRBD2. The CDR3 consists of 17 residues. V lost 5 bases and J lost 8; bases outside the gene matches: 16. Germline V gene lookup returns CDR1 SGHTA and CDR2 FQGNSA.

The genes are TRBV29-1 and TRBJ1-4; no clear D gene. The CDR3 has 14 amino acids. Per germline, CDR1 SQVTM and CDR2 ANQGSEA. V gave up 2 bases and J gave up 1 base, with 8 bases separating them. The CDR3: CSVEQFLTNEKLFF. The CDR3 DNA sequence: TGCAGCGTTGAACAGTTCTTAACTAATGAAAAACTGTTTTTT.

This CDR3 reads CASSVEDRNTGELFF. CDR3 sequence (DNA): TGTGCCAGCAGCGTAGAGGACAGAAACACCGGGGAGCTGTTTTTT. J is TRBJ2-2 and V is TRBV9, with a possible D match to TRBD1 (6 bases). V was cut by 0 bases and J by 2 bases, with 8 bases left in between. CDR1 and CDR2 from the germline V gene are SGDLS and YYNGEE. The length of the CDR3 is 15 residues.

This clone has only a few counts. The J gene is TRBJ1-2, the V gene TRBV6-5, with 12 bases aligning to TRBD1. The J segment lost 0 bases and the V segment lost 8 bases, leaving 4 bases of the junction unmatched. The CDR3 loop spans 15 amino acids. The V gene's germline CDR1 is MNHEY and CDR2 SVGAGI. The CDR3 sequence: CASRRDRGPNYGYTF. In nucleotides, the CDR3 is TGTGCCAGCCGAAGGGACAGGGGGCCTAACTATGGCTACACCTTC.

The chain has TRBV6-5 and TRBJ1-1, with a tentative D call TRBD1 (5 bases). Germline CDR1 and CDR2: MNHEY and SVGAGI. This CDR3 comprises 14 residues. Trimming pared 2 bases from V and 1 base from J, leaving 8 bases between. The CDR3, as DNA: TGTGCCAGCAGTTACGGGGGGGGGAACACTGAAGCTTTCTTT. Translation: CASSYGGGNTEAFF.

V gene TRBV12-3 or TRBV12-4 combines with J gene TRBJ2-7, with 7 nucleotides matching TRBD1. The CDR3 is 11 amino acids. The trim removed 8 bases at V and 3 bases at J, leaving 1 base unmatched. CDR3 residues: CASGTVYEQYF. CDR3 DNA sequence: TGTGCCAGCGGGACAGTCTACGAGCAGTACTTC.

The genes are TRBV10-3 and TRBJ2-2; 8 bases match TRBD1. J gave up 7 bases and V 10 bases, and 8 bases lay outside the gene matches. This CDR3 has 13 residues. Germline loops: CDR1 ENHRY, CDR2 SYGVKD. This CDR3 reads CATTAQGDGELFF. The CDR3 nucleotides are TGTGCCACCACTGCACAGGGGGACGGGGAGCTGTTTTTT.

This sequence joins TRBV7-9 and TRBJ1-1, with D perhaps TRBD1 (5 bases). The length of the CDR3 is 16 residues. Germline V gene lookup returns CDR1 SEHNR and CDR2 FQNEAQ (reference sequence). Trimming pared 1 base from V and 0 bases from J, leaving 12 bases between. CDR3 loop: CASSLVLGHLNTEAFF. CDR3 nucleotide sequence: TGTGCCAGCAGCTTAGTGCTAGGACACTTGAACACTGAAGCTTTCTTT.

The V call is TRBV27, the J call TRBJ1-2; D possibly corresponds to TRBD1 (5 bases). The V gene's germline CDR1 is MNHEY and CDR2 SMNVEV (reference sequence). The CDR3 extends over 18 amino acids. V was clipped by 6 bases and J by 0 bases, with 23 bases between them. Written as DNA, the CDR3 is TGTGCCAGCAGCCCCCTTCCGGGGGAACCTGGCGCTAACTATGGCTACACCTTC. It codes for CASSPLPGEPGANYGYTF.

This rearrangement joins TRBV19 to TRBJ1-1, with TRBD1 matching 9 bases. The CDR3 runs 13 residues. Germline CDR1 reads LNHDA; CDR2 reads SQIVND (reference sequence). V lost 7 bases to trimming and J lost 2 bases; unmatched junction nucleotides: 2. This CDR3 reads CASKDRGNTEAFF. The DNA of the CDR3 is TGTGCCAGTAAGGACAGGGGTAACACTGAAGCTTTCTTT.

This clone was seen just once. This sequence joins TRBV7-6 and TRBJ1-6; no reliable D call. The V end lost 1 base, the J end lost 0 bases, and 7 bases lay between the germline ends. This CDR3 has 16 amino acids. Looked up from germline, CDR1 is SGHVS and CDR2 is FNYEAQ. Here the CDR3 DNA reads TGTGCCAGCAGCTTAGTTCCGAGCTCCTATAATTCACCCCTCCACTTT. It codes for CASSLVPSSYNSPLHF.

This clone was detected only once. V usage is TRBV19 and J usage is TRBJ2-1, with 8 bases aligning to TRBD2. The V gene's germline CDR1 is LNHDA and CDR2 SQIVND (reference sequence). The CDR3 totals 17 residues. The J segment lost 0 bases and the V segment lost 7 bases, leaving 11 bases of the junction unmatched. The CDR3 region is CASTVGSGDPSYNEQFF. CDR3 coding DNA: TGTGCCAGTACCGTCGGTAGCGGGGACCCCTCCTACAATGAGCAGTTCTTC.

The CDR3 loop is CATSPGRLNTIYF. The CDR3 DNA is TGTGCCACCAGCCCTGGTAGATTAAACACCATATATTTT. This chain joins TRBV15 and TRBJ1-3; D call uncertain. Trimming removed 5 bases from V and 6 bases from J, with 11 bases in between. The CDR3 has 13 residues. From germline, CDR1 is LNHNV and CDR2 YYDKDF (reference sequence).

The V call is TRBV7-8, the J call TRBJ2-5; 9 bases are shared with TRBD1. The CDR3 covers 16 residues. The V gene's germline CDR1 is SGHVS and CDR2 FQNEAQ. V was pared by 5 bases and J by 5 bases, with 12 bases of the junction left unmatched. The CDR3 region has the DNA TGTGCCAGCAGCCTAAGGACAGGGGCGTCCTCTGAGACCCAGTACTTC. Translation gives CASSLRTGASSETQYF.

The gene calls are TRBV5-6 and TRBJ1-2; perhaps TRBD1 as D (5 bases). Germline V CDR1 and CDR2: SGHDT, YYEEEE. V lost 7 bases and J lost 4, with 17 bases in between. The CDR3 is 14 amino acids. In nucleotides, the CDR3 is TGTGCCAGCTCAATGGGCCCCGGGGGCTATGGCTACACCTTC. Encoded protein: CASSMGPGGYGYTF.

Note on this clone: Relative to the germline gene, one junction end is altered; a read error may explain this. The chain employs TRBV24-1 and TRBJ2-5; D unclear. The CDR3 is made up of 9 amino acids. In germline, CDR1 is KGHDR, CDR2 SFDVKD. This chain's CDR3 is CATQKTQYF. The CDR3 coding sequence is TGTGCCACCCAAAAGACCCAGTACTTC.

This sequence joins TRBV27 and TRBJ1-2, with no clear D. This CDR3 has 15 residues. The V end lost 5 bases, the J end lost 4 bases, and 17 bases lay between the germline ends. The V gene's germline CDR1 is MNHEY and CDR2 SMNVEV (reference sequence). The CDR3 loop is CASSGGFVKGYGYTF. The CDR3 DNA sequence: TGTGCCAGCAGTGGAGGTTTTGTGAAGGGCTATGGCTACACCTTC.

The chain joins TRBV5-6 to TRBJ1-2; 9 nucleotides agree with TRBD1. J was trimmed by 4 bases and V by 3 bases; bases with no gene match: 4. The germline V gene has CDR1 SGHDT and CDR2 YYEEEE. This CDR3 is built from 14 residues. The CDR3 loop is CASSYPGQGYGYTF. CDR3 sequence (DNA): TGTGCCAGCAGCTACCCGGGACAGGGCTATGGCTACACCTTC.

The chain uses TRBV19 and TRBJ1-4, with 8 bases lining up with TRBD1. The CDR3 contains 15 residues. Germline trimming cut 7 bases from V and 3 bases from J; bases unmatched to any gene: 7. Germline CDR1 and CDR2: LNHDA and SQIVND (reference sequence). The CDR3 loop reads CASIPRQGSNEKLFF. CDR3 DNA: TGTGCCAGTATCCCGAGACAGGGGTCTAATGAAAAACTGTTTTTT.

V is TRBV15 and J is TRBJ1-6; a possible D gene is TRBD1 (5 bases). V gave up 0 bases and J gave up 7 bases, with 10 bases separating them. This CDR3 region has 15 residues. In germline, CDR1 is LNHNV, CDR2 YYDKDF (reference sequence). The DNA for the CDR3 is TGTGCCACCAGCAGAGACAGGGCTGGGAATTCACCCCTCCACTTT. Translating gives CATSRDRAGNSPLHF. Together with reference TRBV15 and TRBJ1-6, the CDR3 gives the full variable domain: DAMVIQNPRYQVTQFGKPVTLSCSQTLNHNVMYWYQQKSSQAPKLLFHYYDKDFNNEADTPDNFQSRRPNTSFCFLDIRSPGLGDTAMYLCATSRDRAGNSPLHFGNGTRLTVT.

The chain employs TRBV7-3 and TRBJ1-3; perhaps TRBD1 as D (5 bases). The CDR3 spans 13 residues. V was cut by 5 bases and J by 7 bases, with 12 bases left in between. Germline lookup yields CDR1 SGHTA and CDR2 FQGTGA. The CDR3 region is CASSLGHSNTIYF. DNA for the CDR3: TGTGCCAGCAGCCTTGGACACTCGAACACCATATATTTT.

The chain uses TRBV10-3 and TRBJ2-7; D is perhaps TRBD1 (5 bases). The CDR3 is made up of 11 amino acids. Germline V gives CDR1 ENHRY, CDR2 SYGVKD. V lost 8 bases to trimming and J lost 6 bases, with 11 bases between them. CDR3 in amino acids: CAIASGSEQYF. CDR3 sequence (DNA): TGTGCCATCGCCTCAGGGTCCGAGCAGTACTTC.

The CDR3 DNA is TGTGCCACCAGTGATTACCAGGGACAGGGAGAGGAGGTGGGCTACACCTTC. Its protein is CATSDYQGQGEEVGYTF. The chain combines TRBV24-1 with TRBJ1-2; 9 positions agree with TRBD1. CDR1 KGHDR and CDR2 SFDVKD come from the germline V gene. The CDR3 is made up of 17 amino acids. Trimming took 2 bases from V and 8 from J; bases not matched to a gene: 14.

In DNA form, the CDR3 reads TGTGCCAGCAAGACAGGGCTTCTGTCGAAACTGTTTTTT. Protein product: CASKTGLLSKLFF. The chain recombines TRBV6-5 with TRBJ1-4, with 7 bases fitting TRBD1. The CDR3 spans 13 residues. In germline, CDR1 is MNHEY, CDR2 SVGAGI. The V gene end was trimmed by 7 bases and the J gene end by 11 bases; junction bases not matched to a gene: 10.

This chain links TRBV18 with TRBJ1-5; D is ambiguous. Deletions cut 2 bases from V and 6 bases from J, with 11 bases between. CDR3 length equals 14 residues. CDR1 is KGHSH and CDR2 is LQKENI in the germline V gene. CDR3 sequence (DNA): TGTGCCAGCTCACCAGAGGCAGAGGGTCAGCCCCAGCATTTT. Translating gives CASSPEAEGQPQHF.

The chain carries TRBV7-8 and TRBJ2-3; 13 bases are a match to TRBD2. The CDR3 has 18 amino acids. V trimming: 3 bases; J trimming: 2 bases; junction bases outside the gene matches: 8. CDR1 is SGHVS and CDR2 is FQNEAQ in the germline V gene. CDR3 sequence reads: CASSFSTGTSGATDTQYF. The CDR3 DNA reads TGTGCCAGCAGCTTTTCTACCGGGACTAGCGGGGCCACAGATACGCAGTATTTT.

The chain uses TRBV27 and TRBJ1-1; D not resolved. The CDR3 length is 13 residues. The V end was cut by 4 bases, the J end by 1 base, with 7 bases between. Germline lookup yields CDR1 MNHEY and CDR2 SMNVEV (reference sequence). CDR3 amino acids: CASSYGRNTEAFF. CDR3 DNA sequence: TGTGCCAGCAGTTATGGGAGGAACACTGAAGCTTTCTTT.